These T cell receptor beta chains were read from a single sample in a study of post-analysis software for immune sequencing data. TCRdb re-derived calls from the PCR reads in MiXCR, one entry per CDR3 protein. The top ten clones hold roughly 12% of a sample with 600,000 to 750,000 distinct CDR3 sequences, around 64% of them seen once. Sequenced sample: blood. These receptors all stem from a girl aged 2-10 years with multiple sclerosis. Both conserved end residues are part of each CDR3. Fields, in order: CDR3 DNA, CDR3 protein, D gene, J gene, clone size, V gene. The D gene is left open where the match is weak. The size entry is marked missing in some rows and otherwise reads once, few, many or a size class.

TGTGCCAGCAGCGTAGAGGGCGGGAGGGCCAGCATTCAGTACTTC,CASSVEGGRASIQYF,TRBD2,TRBJ2-4,.,TRBV9
TGCAGTGCTAGGAAGGGGCTAGCGGGCTACAATGAGCAGTTCTTC,CSARKGLAGYNEQFF,TRBD2,TRBJ2-1,few,TRBV20-1
TGTGCCAGCAGCCCCTTTGAGGGAGATGAGCAGTTCTTC,CASSPFEGDEQFF,.,TRBJ2-1,.,TRBV7-8
TGTGCCAGCAGCCAAGTTCCTAGCACAGATACGCAGTATTTT,CASSQVPSTDTQYF,.,TRBJ2-3,few,TRBV14
TGTGCCAGCAGCCAAAGTGCAAGGGATAATTCACCCCTCCACTTT,CASSQSARDNSPLHF,.,TRBJ1-6,.,TRBV3-1
TGCAGCGCCGCTTACGGTAAAGAGACCCAGTACTTC,CSAAYGKETQYF,.,TRBJ2-5,few,TRBV29-1
TGTGCCACCAGTGATCCTAGCGGGAACCCAGATACGCAGTATTTT,CATSDPSGNPDTQYF,TRBD2,TRBJ2-3,.,TRBV24-1
TGTGCCAGCAGCTTAAACACCTACACTGAAGCTTTCTTT,CASSLNTYTEAFF,.,TRBJ1-1,.,TRBV7-3
TGCAGTGCTAGAGTTTCTACAGGGCGCAATCAGCCCCAGCATTTT,CSARVSTGRNQPQHF,.,TRBJ1-5,.,TRBV20-1
TGCAGTGCGGCAAACGGGGGGATGAACACTGAAGCTTTCTTT,CSAANGGMNTEAFF,.,TRBJ1-1,.,TRBV20-1